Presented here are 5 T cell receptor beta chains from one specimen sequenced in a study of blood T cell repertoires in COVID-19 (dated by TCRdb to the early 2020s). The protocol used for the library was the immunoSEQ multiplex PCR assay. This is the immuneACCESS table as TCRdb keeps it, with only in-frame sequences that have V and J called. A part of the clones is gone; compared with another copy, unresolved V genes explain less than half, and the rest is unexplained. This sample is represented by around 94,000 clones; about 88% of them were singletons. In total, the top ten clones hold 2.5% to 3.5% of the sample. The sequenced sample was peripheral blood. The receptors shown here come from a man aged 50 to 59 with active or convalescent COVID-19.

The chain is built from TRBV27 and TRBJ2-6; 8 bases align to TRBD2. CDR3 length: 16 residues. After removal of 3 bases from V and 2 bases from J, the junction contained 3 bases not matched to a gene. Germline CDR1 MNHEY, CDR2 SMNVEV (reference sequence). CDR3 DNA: TGTGCCAGCAGTTTTGTCGGGGGGGCTGGGGCCAACGTCCTGACTTTC. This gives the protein CASSFVGGAGANVLTF.

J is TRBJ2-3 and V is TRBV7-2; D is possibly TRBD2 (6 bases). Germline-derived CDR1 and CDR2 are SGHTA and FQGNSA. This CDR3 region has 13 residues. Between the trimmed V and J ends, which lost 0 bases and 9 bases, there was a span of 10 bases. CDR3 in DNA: TGTGCCAGCAGCTTAGCCGGGGGAGAAACGCAGTATTTT. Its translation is CASSLAGGETQYF.

CDR3 region: CASSQGGTSTDTQYF. CDR3 in DNA: TGCGCCAGCAGCCAAGGAGGGACTAGCACAGATACGCAGTATTTT. This sequence joins TRBV4-1 and TRBJ2-3; D is possibly TRBD2 (6 bases). Trimming pared 1 base from V and 0 bases from J, leaving 8 bases between. The CDR3 spans 15 residues. Germline V CDR1 and CDR2: MGHRA, YSYEKL.

The CDR3 here is CASSLSPDYNEKLFF. The CDR3 nucleotides are TGTGCCAGCTCCCTTAGTCCGGACTATAATGAAAAACTGTTTTTT. The chain combines TRBV18 with TRBJ1-4, with no clear D. Per germline, CDR1 KGHSH and CDR2 LQKENI. The CDR3 extends over 15 amino acids. V lost 6 bases, J lost 4 bases, and 15 bases lay in between.

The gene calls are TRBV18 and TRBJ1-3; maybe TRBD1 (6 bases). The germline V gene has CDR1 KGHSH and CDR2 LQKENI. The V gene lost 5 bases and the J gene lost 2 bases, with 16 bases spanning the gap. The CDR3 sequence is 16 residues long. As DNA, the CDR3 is TGTGCCAGCTCATCTTACCAGGGGCTAGCTGGAAACACCATATATTTT. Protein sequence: CASSSYQGLAGNTIYF.